What follows describes a single T cell receptor (beta chain). Its matching antigen is unknown. TCRdb reanalysed the 5' RACE reads using MiXCR and keeps one entry per CDR3 protein. The table includes roughly 690,000 distinct CDR3 sequences, 21% detected once. The source of the sample is a study of identical twins. Notes on the study in general: Analyses based on zero insertions could be partly confounded by invariant MAIT and iNKT cells.

The length of the CDR3 is 16 residues. V gave up 3 bases and J gave up 2 bases, with 15 bases separating them. Germline CDR1 reads SNHLY; CDR2 reads FYNNEI. The sample also formed part of further work on T cells expressing NK-cell markers.

This chain connects TRBV2 to TRBJ2-3; perhaps TRBD2 as D (5 bases). The receptor was derived from a woman aged 18-30 years in good health. The source material was PBMCs. The chain's CDR3 is CASSEPPSSDTDTQYF. The CDR3 bases are TGTGCCAGCAGTGAGCCCCCTAGCTCGGACACAGATACGCAGTATTTT. Together with reference TRBV2 and TRBJ2-3, the CDR3 gives the full variable domain: EPEVTQTPSHQVTQMGQEVILRCVPISNHLYFYWYRQILGQKVEFLVSFYNNEISEKSEIFDDQFSVERPDGSNFTLKIRSTKLEDSAMYFCASSEPPSSDTDTQYFGPGTRLTVL.